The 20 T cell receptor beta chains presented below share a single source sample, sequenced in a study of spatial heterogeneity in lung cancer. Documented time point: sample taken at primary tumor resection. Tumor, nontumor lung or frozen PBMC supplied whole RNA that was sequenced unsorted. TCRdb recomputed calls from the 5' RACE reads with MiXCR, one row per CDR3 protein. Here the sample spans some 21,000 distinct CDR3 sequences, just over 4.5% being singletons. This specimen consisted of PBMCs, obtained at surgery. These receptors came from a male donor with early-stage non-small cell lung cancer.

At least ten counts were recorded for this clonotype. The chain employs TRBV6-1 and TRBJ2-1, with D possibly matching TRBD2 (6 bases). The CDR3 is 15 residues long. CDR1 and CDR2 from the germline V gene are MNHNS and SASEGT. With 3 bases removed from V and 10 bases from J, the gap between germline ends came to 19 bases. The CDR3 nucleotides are TGTGCCAGCAGTGATTGGGGGGAGACTTTCATCGAGCAGTTCTTC. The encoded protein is CASSDWGETFIEQFF.

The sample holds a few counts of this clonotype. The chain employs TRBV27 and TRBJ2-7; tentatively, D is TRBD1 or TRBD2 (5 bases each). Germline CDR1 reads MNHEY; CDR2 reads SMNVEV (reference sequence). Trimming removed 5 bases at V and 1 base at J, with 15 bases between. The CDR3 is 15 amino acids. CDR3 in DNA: TGTGCCAGCAGTGACGGGGCAAGGATGTCCTACGAGCAGTACTTC. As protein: CASSDGARMSYEQYF.

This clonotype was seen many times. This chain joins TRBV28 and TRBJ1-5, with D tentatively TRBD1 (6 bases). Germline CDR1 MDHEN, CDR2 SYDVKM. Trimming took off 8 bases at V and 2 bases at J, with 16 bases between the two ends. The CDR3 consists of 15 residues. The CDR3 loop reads CASGPTGRGNQPQHF. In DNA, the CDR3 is TGTGCCAGCGGTCCTACAGGGAGGGGCAATCAGCCCCAGCATTTT.

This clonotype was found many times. CDR3 sequence reads: CASSIRTGVSYGYTF. In nucleotides, the CDR3 is TGTGCCAGTAGTATCCGGACAGGGGTGAGCTATGGCTACACCTTC. This chain joins TRBV19 and TRBJ1-2; 9 nucleotides agree with TRBD1. This CDR3 is built from 15 residues. Germline V CDR1 and CDR2: LNHDA, SQIVND (reference sequence). With V trimmed by 3 bases and J by 4 bases, 6 bases remained unmatched.

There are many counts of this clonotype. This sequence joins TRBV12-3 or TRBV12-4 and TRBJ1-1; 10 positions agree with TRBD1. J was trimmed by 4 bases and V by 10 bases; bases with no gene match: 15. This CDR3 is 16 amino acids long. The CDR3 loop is CATHNFPGQGSTEAFF. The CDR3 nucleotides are TGTGCCACCCACAACTTTCCGGGACAGGGGAGCACTGAAGCTTTCTTT.

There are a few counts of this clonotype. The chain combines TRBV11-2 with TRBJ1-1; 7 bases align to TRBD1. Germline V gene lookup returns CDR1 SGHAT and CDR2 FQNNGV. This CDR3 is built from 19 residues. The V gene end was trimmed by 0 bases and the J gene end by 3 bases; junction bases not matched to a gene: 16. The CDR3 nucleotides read TGTGCCAGCAGCTTAGATAAAGGGACAGTCCCCTCCCGTGACACTGAAGCTTTCTTT. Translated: CASSLDKGTVPSRDTEAFF.

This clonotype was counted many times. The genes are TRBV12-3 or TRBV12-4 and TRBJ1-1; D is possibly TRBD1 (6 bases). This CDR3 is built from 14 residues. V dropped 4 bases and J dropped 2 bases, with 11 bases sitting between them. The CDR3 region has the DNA TGTGCCAGCAGTTCAGGACAGCCTAACACTGAAGCTTTCTTT. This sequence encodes CASSSGQPNTEAFF.

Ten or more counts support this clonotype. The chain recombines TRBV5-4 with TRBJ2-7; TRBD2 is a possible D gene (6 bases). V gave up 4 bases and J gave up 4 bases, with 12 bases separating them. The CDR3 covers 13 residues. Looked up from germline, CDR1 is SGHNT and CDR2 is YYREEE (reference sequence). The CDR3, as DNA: TGTGCCAGCAGCCATCTGGGGGGATACGAGCAGTACTTC. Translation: CASSHLGGYEQYF.

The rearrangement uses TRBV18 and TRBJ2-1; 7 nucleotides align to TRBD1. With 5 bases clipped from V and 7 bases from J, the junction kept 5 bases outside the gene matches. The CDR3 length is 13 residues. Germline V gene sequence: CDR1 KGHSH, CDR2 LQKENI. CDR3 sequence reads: CASSRGPENEQFF. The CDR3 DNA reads TGTGCCAGCTCAAGGGGGCCGGAGAATGAGCAGTTCTTC.

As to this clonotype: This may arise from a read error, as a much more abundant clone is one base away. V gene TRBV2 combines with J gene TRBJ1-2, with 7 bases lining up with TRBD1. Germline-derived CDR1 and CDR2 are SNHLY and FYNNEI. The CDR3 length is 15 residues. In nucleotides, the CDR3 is TGTGCCAGCAGGGACAGGTTGACTACTAACTGTGGCTACACCTTC. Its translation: CASRDRLTTNCGYTF.

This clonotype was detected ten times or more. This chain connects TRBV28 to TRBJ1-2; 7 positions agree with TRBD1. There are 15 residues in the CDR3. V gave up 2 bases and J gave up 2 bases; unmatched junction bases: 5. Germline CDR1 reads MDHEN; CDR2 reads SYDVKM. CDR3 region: CASSLGSTGNYGYTF. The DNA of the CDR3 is TGTGCCAGCAGTTTAGGCTCGACAGGGAACTATGGCTACACCTTC.

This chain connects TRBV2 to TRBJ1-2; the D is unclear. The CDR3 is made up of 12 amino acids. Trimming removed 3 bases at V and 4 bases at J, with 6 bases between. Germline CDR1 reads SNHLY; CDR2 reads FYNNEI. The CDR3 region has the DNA TGTGCCAGCAGTGACATCCCCTATGGCTACACCTTC. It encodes CASSDIPYGYTF.

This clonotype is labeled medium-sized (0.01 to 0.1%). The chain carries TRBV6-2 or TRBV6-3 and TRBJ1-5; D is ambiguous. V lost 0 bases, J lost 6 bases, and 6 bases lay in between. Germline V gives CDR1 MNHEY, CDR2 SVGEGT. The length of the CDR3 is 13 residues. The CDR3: CASSYSWVQPQHF. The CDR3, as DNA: TGTGCCAGCAGTTACTCGTGGGTTCAGCCCCAGCATTTT.

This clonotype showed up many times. Here the CDR3 reads CASSSGTSWRETQYF. The CDR3 DNA reads TGTGCCAGCAGCTCGGGGACTAGCTGGCGAGAGACCCAGTACTTC. The rearrangement uses TRBV5-5 and TRBJ2-5; 9 nucleotides match TRBD2. With 3 bases clipped from V and 4 bases from J, the junction kept 7 bases outside the gene matches. Germline V lookup: CDR1 SGHKS, CDR2 YYEKEE (reference sequence). The CDR3 has 15 amino acids.

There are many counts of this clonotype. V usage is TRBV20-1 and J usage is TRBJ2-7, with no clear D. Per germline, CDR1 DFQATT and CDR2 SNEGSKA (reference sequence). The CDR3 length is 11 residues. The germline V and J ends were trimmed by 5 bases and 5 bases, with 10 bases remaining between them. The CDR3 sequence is CSASPADEQYF. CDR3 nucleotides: TGCAGTGCTTCCCCGGCGGACGAGCAGTACTTC.

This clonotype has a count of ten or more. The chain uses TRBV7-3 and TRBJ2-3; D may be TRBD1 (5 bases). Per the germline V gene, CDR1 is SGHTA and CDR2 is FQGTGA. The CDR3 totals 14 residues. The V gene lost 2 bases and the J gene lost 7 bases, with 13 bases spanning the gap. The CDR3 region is CASSLGATTYTQYF. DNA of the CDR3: TGTGCCAGCAGCTTAGGGGCTACCACGTATACGCAGTATTTT.

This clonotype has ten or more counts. The CDR3 sequence: CASSFTSGTYEQYF. The CDR3 bases are TGTGCCAGCAGCTTCACCAGCGGTACCTACGAGCAGTACTTC. J is TRBJ2-7 and V is TRBV7-2; D may be TRBD2 (5 bases). This CDR3 comprises 14 residues. V lost 3 bases and J lost 2, with 11 bases in between. In germline, CDR1 is SGHTA, CDR2 FQGNSA.

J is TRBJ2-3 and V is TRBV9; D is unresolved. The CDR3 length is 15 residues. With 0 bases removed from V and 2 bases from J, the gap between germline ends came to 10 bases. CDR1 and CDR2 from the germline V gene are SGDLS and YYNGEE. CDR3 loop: CASSVGGRNTDTQYF. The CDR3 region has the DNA TGTGCCAGCAGCGTAGGAGGCAGGAACACAGATACGCAGTATTTT.

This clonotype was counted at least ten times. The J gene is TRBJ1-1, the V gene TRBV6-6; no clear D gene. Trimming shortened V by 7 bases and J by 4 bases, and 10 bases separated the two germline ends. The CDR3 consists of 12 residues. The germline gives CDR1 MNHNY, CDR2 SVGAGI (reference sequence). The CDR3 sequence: CASIRSSTEAFF. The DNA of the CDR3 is TGTGCCAGCATACGGTCGAGCACTGAAGCTTTCTTT.

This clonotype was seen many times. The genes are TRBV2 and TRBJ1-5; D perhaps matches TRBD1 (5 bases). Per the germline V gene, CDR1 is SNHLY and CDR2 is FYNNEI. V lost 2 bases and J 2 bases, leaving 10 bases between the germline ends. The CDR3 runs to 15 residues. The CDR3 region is CASSESGLGNQPQHF. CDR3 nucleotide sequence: TGTGCCAGCAGTGAATCAGGGCTTGGCAATCAGCCCCAGCATTTT.